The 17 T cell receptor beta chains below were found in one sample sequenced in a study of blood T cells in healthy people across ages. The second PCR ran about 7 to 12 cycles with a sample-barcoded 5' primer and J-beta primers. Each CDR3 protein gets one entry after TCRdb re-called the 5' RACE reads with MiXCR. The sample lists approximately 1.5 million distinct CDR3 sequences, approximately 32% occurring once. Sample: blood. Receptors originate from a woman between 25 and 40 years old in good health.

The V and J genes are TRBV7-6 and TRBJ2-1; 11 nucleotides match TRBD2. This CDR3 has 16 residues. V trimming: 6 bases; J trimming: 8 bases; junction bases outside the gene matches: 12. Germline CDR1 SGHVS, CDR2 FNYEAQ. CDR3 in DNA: TGTGCCAGCAGTCGAGGGACTAGCGGATCGACGGATGAGCAGTTCTTC. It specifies CASSRGTSGSTDEQFF.

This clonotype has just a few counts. The CDR3 DNA is TGCAGCGTTATTTCATTGGGGGGGGGAAATGAGCAGTTCTTC. Protein: CSVISLGGGNEQFF. The chain is built from TRBV29-1 and TRBJ2-1, with TRBD2 matching over 7 bases. Trimming cost V 5 bases and J 7 bases; bases outside gene matches: 11. The germline V gene has CDR1 SQVTM and CDR2 ANQGSEA. This CDR3 has 14 amino acids.

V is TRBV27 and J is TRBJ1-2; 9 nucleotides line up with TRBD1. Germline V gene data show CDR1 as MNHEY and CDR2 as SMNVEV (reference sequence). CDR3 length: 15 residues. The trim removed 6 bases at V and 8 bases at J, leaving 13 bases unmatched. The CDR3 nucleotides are TGTGCCAGCAGGACGTGGGACAGGGACATCTTGGGCTACACCTTC. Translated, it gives CASRTWDRDILGYTF.

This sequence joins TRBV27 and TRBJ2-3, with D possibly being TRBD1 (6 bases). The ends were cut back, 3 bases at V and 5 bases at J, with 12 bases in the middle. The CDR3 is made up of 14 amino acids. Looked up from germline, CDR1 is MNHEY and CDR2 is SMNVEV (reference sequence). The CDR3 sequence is CASSFRGHIDTQYF. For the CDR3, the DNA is TGTGCCAGCAGTTTTAGGGGACACATAGATACGCAGTATTTT.

The CDR3 sequence is CAISDRGRAGSYNEQFF. The DNA of the CDR3 is TGTGCCATCAGTGATCGTGGGAGGGCCGGCTCCTACAATGAGCAGTTCTTC. The chain carries TRBV10-3 and TRBJ2-1, with 7 bases aligning to TRBD2. Germline V gene data show CDR1 as ENHRY and CDR2 as SYGVKD. The length of the CDR3 is 17 residues. V was clipped by 3 bases and J by 0 bases; unmatched bases: 8.

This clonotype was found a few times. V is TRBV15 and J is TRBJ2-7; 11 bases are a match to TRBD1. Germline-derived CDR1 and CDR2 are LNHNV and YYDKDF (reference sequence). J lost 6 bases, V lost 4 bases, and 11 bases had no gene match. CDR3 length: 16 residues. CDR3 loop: CATSIRDRGTNAEQYF. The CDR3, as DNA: TGTGCCACCAGCATCCGGGACAGGGGGACAAACGCCGAGCAGTACTTC. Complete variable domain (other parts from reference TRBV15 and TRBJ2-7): DAMVIQNPRYQVTQFGKPVTLSCSQTLNHNVMYWYQQKSSQAPKLLFHYYDKDFNNEADTPDNFQSRRPNTSFCFLDIRSPGLGDTAMYLCATSIRDRGTNAEQYFGPGTRLTVT.

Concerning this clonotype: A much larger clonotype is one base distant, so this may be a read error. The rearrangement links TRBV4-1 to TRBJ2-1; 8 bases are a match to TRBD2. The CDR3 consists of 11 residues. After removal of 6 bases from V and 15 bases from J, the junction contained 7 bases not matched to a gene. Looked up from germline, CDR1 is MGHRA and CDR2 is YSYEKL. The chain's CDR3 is CASRTSVRMFF. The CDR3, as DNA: TGCGCCAGCAGGACTAGCGTGAGGATGTTCTTC.

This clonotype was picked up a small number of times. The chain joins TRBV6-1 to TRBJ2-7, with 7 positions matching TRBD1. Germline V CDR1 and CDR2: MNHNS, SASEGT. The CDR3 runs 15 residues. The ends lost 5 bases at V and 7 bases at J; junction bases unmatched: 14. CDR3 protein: CASSTGVSSYNEQYF. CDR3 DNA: TGTGCCAGCAGTACAGGGGTCAGCTCCTACAATGAGCAGTACTTC.

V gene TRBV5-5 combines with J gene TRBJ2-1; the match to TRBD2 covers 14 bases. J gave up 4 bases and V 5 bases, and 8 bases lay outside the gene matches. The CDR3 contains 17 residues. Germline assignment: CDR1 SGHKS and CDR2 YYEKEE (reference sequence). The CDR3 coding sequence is TGTGCCAGCAGATCGAAGGGACTAGCGGGAGTATACAATGAGCAGTTCTTC. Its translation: CASRSKGLAGVYNEQFF. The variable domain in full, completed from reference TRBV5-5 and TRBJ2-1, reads DAGVTQSPTHLIKTRGQQVTLRCSPISGHKSVSWYQQVLGQGPQFIFQYYEKEERGRGNFPDRFSARQFPNYSSELNVNALLLGDSALYLCASRSKGLAGVYNEQFFGPGTRLTVL.

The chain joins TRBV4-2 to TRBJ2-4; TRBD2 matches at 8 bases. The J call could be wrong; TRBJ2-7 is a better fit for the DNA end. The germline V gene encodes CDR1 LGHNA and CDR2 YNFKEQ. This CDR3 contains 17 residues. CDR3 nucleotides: TGTGCCAGCAGCCAAGAAAGAAGCAGCGGGAGTATCCACGAGCAGTACTTC. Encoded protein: CASSQERSSGSIHEQYF.

The CDR3 spells CASSKGRGPGNTIYF. DNA of the CDR3: TGTGCCAGCAGCAAAGGGAGGGGGCCAGGAAACACCATATATTTT. The V gene is TRBV21-1, the J gene TRBJ1-3; the table assigns TRBD1, which was not confirmed against the DNA. TRBV21-1 is a listed pseudogene. This CDR3 spans 15 amino acids.

Here the CDR3 reads CASSLVAPHGEQFF. CDR3 in DNA: TGTGCCAGCAGCTTAGTTGCCCCGCACGGTGAGCAGTTCTTC. The genes are TRBV7-9 and TRBJ2-1, with D hard to call. This CDR3 is 14 amino acids long. The germline V gene has CDR1 SEHNR and CDR2 FQNEAQ (reference sequence). The V end lost 1 base, the J end lost 9 bases, and 13 bases lay between the germline ends.

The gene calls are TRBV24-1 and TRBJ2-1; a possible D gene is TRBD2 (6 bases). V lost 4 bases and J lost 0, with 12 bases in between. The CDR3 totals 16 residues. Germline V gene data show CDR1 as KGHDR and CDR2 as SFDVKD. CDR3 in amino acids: CATSDLLANSYNEQFF. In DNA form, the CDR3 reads TGTGCCACCAGTGACCTACTAGCAAACTCCTACAATGAGCAGTTCTTC.

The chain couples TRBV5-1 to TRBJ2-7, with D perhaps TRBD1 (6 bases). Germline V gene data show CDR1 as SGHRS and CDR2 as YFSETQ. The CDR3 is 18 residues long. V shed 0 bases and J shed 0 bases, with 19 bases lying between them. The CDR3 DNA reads TGCGCCAGCAGCTTGGGATATTGGGACACTACGGGCTCCTACGAGCAGTACTTC. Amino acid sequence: CASSLGYWDTTGSYEQYF. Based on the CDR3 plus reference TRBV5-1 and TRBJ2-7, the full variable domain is KAGVTQTPRYLIKTRGQQVTLSCSPISGHRSVSWYQQTPGQGLQFLFEYFSETQRNKGNFPGRFSGRQFSNSRSEMNVSTLELGDSALYLCASSLGYWDTTGSYEQYFGPGTRLTVT.

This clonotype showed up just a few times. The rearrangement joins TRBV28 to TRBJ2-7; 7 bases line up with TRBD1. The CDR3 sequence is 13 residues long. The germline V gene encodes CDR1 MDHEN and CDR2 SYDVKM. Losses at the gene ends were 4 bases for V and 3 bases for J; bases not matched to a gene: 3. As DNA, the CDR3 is TGTGCCAGCAGTTGGAACAGGGGCTACGAGCAGTACTTC. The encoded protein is CASSWNRGYEQYF.

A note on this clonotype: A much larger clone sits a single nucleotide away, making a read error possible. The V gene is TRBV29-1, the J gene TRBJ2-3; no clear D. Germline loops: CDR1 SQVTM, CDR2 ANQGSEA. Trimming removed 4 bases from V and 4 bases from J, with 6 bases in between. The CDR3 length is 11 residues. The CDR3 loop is CSVVTADTQYF. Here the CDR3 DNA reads TGCAGCGTTGTCACCGCAGATACGCAGTATTTT.

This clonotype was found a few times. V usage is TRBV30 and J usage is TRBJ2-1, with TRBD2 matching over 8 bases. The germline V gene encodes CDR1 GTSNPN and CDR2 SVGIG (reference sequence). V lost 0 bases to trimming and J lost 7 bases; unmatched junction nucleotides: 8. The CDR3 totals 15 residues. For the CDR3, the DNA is TGTGCCTGGAGTGTACGAGCGGGAGTTGGTAATGAGCAGTTCTTC. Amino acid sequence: CAWSVRAGVGNEQFF.